The source of this TCR beta chain is a study of OX40 agonist ivuxolimab in advanced cancers. The repertoire was sequenced with immunoSEQ multiplex PCR; TCRdb's copy has only in-frame clones and lacks some. The table includes 20,000 to 25,000 clones, roughly four fifths detected once. V was pared by 0 bases and J by 4 bases, with 5 bases of the junction left unmatched. Germline CDR1 reads SGDLS; CDR2 reads YYNGEE. The CDR3 has 16 amino acids. Sequenced material: CD4+ or CD8+ T cells sorted from blood, taken in a trial of the OX40 agonist ivuxolimab. The TCR comes from an adult with an advanced solid tumor such as melanoma, head and neck, liver or kidney cancer. V usage is TRBV9 and J usage is TRBJ2-3; 10 positions match TRBD2. CDR3 DNA sequence: TGTGCCAGCAGCGTAGCAAGCAGCGGGGGGGCAGATACGCAGTATTTT. This encodes CASSVASSGGADTQYF.